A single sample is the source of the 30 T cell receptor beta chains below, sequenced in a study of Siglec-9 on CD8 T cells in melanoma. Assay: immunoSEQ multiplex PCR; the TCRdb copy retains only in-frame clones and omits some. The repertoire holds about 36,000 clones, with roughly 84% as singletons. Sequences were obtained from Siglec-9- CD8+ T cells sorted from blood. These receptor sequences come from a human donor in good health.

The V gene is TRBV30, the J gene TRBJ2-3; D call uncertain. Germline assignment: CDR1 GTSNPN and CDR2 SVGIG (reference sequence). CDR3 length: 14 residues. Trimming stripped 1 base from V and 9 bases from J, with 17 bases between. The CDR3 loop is CAWSELEPPNTQYF. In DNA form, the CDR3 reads TGTGCCTGGAGTGAATTGGAGCCTCCTAACACGCAGTATTTT. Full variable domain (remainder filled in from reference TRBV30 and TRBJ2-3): SQTIHQWPATLVQPVGSPLSLECTVEGTSNPNLYWYRQAAGRGLQLLFYSVGIGQISSEVPQNLSASRPQDRQFILSSKKLLLSDSGFYLCAWSELEPPNTQYFGPGTRLTVL.

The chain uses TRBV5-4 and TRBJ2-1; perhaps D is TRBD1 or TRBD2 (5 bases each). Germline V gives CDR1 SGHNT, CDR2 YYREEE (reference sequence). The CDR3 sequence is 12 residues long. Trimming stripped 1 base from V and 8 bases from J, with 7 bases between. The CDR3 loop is CASSLRDHEQFF. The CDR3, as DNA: TGTGCCAGCAGCTTGCGGGACCATGAGCAGTTCTTC.

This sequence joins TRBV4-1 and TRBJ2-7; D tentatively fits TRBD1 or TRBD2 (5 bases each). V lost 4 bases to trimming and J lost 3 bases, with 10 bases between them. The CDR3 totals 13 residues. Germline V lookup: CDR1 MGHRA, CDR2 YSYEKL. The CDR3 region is CASSPRDGYEQYF. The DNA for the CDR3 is TGCGCCAGCAGCCCCCGGGACGGCTACGAGCAGTACTTC.

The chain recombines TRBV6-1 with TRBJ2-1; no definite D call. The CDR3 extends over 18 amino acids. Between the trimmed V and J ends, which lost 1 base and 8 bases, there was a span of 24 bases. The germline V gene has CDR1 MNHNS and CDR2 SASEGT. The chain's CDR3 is CASSEGHLVKFTSDEQFF. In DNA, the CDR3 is TGTGCCAGCAGTGAAGGTCACCTCGTAAAGTTCACGAGCGATGAGCAGTTCTTC.

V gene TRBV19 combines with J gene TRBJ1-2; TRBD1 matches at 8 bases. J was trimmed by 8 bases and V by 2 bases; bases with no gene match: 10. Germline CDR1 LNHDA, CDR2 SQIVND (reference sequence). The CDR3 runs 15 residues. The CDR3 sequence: CASSIKDRGSRGYTF. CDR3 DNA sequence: TGTGCCAGTAGTATAAAAGACAGGGGATCTAGGGGCTACACCTTC.

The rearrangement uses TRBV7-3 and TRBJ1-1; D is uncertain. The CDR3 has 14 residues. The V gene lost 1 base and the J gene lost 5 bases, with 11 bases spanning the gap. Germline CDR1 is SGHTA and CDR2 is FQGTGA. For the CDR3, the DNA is TGTGCCAGCAGCTTAAGTGGGCTGGGGACTGAAGCTTTCTTT. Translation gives CASSLSGLGTEAFF.

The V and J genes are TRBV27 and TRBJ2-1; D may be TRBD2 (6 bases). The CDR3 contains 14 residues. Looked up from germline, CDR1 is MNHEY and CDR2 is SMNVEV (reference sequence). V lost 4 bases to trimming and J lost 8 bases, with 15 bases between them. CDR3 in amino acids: CASSYLAERDEQFF. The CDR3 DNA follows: TGTGCCAGCAGTTATTTAGCTGAGCGGGATGAGCAGTTCTTC.

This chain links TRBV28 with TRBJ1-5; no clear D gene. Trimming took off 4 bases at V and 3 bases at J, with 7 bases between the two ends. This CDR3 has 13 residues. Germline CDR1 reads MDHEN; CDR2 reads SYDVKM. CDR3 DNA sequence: TGTGCCAGCAGTTCCGGGTTCAATCAGCCCCAGCATTTT. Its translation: CASSSGFNQPQHF.

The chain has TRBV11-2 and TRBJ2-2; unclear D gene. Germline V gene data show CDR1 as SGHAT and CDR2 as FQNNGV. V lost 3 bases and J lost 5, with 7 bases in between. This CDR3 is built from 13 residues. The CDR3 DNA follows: TGTGCCAGCAGCTTGGTGGGGACCGGGGAGCTGTTTTTT. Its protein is CASSLVGTGELFF.

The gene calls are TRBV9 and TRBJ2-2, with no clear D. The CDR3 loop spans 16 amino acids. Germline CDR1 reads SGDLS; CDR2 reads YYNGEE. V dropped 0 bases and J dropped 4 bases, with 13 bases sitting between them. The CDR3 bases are TGTGCCAGCAGCGTAGAATTAGGCTCCACCACCGGGGAGCTGTTTTTT. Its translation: CASSVELGSTTGELFF.

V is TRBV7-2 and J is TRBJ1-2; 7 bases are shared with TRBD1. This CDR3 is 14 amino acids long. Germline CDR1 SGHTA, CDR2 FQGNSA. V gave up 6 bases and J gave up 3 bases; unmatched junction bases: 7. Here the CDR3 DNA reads TGTGCCAGCAGGCCCACAGGGGCAGACTATGGCTACACCTTC. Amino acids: CASRPTGADYGYTF.

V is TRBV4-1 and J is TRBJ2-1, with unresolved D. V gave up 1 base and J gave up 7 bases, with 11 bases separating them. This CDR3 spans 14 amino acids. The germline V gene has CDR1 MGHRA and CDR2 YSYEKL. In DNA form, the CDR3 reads TGCGCCAGCAGCCAAGCGGAGTCGTGGAATGAGCAGTTCTTC. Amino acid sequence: CASSQAESWNEQFF.

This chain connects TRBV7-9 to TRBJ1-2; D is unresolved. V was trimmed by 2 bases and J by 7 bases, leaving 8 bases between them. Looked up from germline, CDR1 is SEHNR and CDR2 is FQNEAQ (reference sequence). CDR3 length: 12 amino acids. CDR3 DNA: TGTGCCAGCAGCTTATACGGTACTGGCTACACCTTC. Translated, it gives CASSLYGTGYTF.

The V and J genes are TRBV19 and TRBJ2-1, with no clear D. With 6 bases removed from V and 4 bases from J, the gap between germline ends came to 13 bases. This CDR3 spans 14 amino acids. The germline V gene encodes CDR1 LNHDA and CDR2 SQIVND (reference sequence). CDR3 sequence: CASSYPQPYNEQFF. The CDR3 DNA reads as TGTGCCAGTAGCTATCCTCAACCATACAATGAGCAGTTCTTC. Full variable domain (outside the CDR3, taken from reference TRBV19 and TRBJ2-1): DGGITQSPKYLFRKEGQNVTLSCEQNLNHDAMYWYRQDPGQGLRLIYYSQIVNDFQKGDIAEGYSVSREKKESFPLTVTSAQKNPTAFYLCASSYPQPYNEQFFGPGTRLTVL.

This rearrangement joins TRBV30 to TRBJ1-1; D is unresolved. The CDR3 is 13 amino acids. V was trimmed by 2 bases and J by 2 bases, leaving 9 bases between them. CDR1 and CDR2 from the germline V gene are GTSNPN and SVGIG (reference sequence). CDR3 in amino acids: CAWSRLINTEAFF. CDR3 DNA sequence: TGTGCCTGGAGTAGACTGATTAACACTGAAGCTTTCTTT.

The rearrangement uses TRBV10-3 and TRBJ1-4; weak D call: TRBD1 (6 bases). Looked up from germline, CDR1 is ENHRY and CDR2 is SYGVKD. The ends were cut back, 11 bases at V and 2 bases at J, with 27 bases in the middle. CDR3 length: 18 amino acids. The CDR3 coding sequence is TGTGCCTCGGGCGATCCGGGGGCGGCCATCGGGACTAATGAAAAACTGTTTTTT. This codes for CASGDPGAAIGTNEKLFF.

The chain's CDR3 is CASSLARRAVDEQFF. In DNA form, the CDR3 reads TGTGCCAGCAGCTTAGCTAGGAGAGCCGTCGATGAGCAGTTCTTC. V gene TRBV11-2 combines with J gene TRBJ2-1; D unclear. V dropped 1 base and J dropped 8 bases, with 15 bases sitting between them. Germline values: CDR1 SGHAT, CDR2 FQNNGV. This CDR3 has 15 residues.

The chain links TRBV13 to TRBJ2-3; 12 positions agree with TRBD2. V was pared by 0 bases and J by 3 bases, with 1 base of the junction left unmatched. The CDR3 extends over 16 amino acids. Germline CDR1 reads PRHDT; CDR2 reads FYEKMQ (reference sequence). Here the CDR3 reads CASSLGLAGGTDTQYF. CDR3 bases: TGTGCCAGCAGCTTAGGACTAGCGGGAGGTACAGATACGCAGTATTTT.

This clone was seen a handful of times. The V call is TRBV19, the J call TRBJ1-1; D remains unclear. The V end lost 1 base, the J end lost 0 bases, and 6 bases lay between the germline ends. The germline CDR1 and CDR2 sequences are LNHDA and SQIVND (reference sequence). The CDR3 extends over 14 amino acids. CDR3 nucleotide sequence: TGTGCCAGTAGTATAGGGACCCTGAACACTGAAGCTTTCTTT. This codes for CASSIGTLNTEAFF.

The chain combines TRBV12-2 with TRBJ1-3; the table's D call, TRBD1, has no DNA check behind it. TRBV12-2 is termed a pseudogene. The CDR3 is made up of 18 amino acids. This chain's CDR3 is CASRLALRRKGDGNTIYF. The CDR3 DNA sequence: TGTGCAAGTCGCTTAGCCCTCCGAAGGAAGGGGGATGGAAACACCATATATTTT.

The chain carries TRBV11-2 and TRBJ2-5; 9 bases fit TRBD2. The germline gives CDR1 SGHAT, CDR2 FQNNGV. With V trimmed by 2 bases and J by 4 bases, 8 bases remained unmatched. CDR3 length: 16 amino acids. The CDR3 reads CASSLWAGGRGETQYF. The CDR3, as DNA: TGTGCCAGCAGCTTATGGGCGGGAGGGAGAGGAGAGACCCAGTACTTC.

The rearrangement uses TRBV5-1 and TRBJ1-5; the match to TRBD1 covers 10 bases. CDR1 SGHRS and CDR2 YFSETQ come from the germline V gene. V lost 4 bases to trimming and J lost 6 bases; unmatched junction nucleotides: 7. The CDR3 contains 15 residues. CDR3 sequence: CASSGTGERGQPQHF. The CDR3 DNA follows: TGCGCCAGCAGCGGGACAGGGGAGCGGGGTCAGCCCCAGCATTTT.

The CDR3: CASSLGLAGGDEQFF. CDR3 DNA sequence: TGTGCCAGTAGTCTCGGACTAGCGGGCGGAGATGAGCAGTTCTTC. The rearrangement uses TRBV19 and TRBJ2-1; 11 bases line up with TRBD2. The CDR3 extends over 15 amino acids. J gave up 8 bases and V 5 bases, and 8 bases lay outside the gene matches. CDR1 LNHDA and CDR2 SQIVND come from the germline V gene (reference sequence).

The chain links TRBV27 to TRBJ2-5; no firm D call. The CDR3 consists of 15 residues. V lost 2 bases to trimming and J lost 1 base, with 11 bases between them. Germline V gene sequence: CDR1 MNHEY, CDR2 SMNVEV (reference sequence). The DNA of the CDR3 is TGTGCCAGCAGTTTACACATATCGGGCCAAGAGACCCAGTACTTC. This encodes CASSLHISGQETQYF.

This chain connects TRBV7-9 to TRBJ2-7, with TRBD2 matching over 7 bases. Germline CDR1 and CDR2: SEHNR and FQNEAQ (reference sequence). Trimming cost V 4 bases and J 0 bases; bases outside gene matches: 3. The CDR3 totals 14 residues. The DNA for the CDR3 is TGTGCCAGCAGCTCTAGCGGTATCTCCTACGAGCAGTACTTC. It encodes CASSSSGISYEQYF.

The CDR3 loop reads CASSLTGGDSYNEQFF. CDR3 DNA: TGCGCCAGCAGCTTGACAGGGGGTGACTCCTACAATGAGCAGTTCTTC. The chain links TRBV5-1 to TRBJ2-1; 8 nucleotides align to TRBD1. The CDR3 runs 16 residues. The V and J ends lost 1 base and 0 bases, in that order; junction bases with no gene match: 3. Per the germline V gene, CDR1 is SGHRS and CDR2 is YFSETQ.

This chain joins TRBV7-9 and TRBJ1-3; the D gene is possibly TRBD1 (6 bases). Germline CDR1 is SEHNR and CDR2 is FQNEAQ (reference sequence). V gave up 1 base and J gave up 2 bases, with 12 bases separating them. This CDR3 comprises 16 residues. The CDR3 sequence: CASSLGAEGAGNTIYF. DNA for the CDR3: TGTGCCAGCAGCTTAGGGGCCGAGGGGGCTGGAAACACCATATATTTT.

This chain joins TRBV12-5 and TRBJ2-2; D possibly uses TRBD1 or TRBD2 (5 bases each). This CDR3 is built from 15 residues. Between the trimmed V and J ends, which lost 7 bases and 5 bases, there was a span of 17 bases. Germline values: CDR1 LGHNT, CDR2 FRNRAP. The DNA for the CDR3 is TGTGCTAGTGCTGGGGGAACCGAAACGACCGGGGAGCTGTTTTTT. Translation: CASAGGTETTGELFF.

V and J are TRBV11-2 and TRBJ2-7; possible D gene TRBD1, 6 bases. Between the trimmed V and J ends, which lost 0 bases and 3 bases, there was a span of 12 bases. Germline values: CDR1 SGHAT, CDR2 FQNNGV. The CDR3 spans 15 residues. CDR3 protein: CASSLDLAGVYEQYF. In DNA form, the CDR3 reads TGTGCCAGCAGCTTAGATCTGGCAGGGGTCTACGAGCAGTACTTC.

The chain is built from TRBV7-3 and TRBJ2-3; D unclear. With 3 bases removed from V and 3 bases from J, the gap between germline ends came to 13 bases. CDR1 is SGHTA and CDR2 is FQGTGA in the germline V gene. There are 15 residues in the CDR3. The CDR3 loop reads CASSLVGLGTDTQYF. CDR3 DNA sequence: TGTGCCAGCAGCTTGGTAGGGCTTGGTACAGATACGCAGTATTTT.